The next 3 T cell receptor beta chains were all read from a single sample in a study of OX40 agonist ivuxolimab in advanced cancers. Only in-frame clones appear in the TCRdb table, and some are missing; sequencing was by immunoSEQ multiplex PCR. The sample contains tens of thousands of clones, about 88% of which appear only once. Specimen: CD4+ or CD8+ T cells sorted from blood, collected in a trial of the OX40 agonist ivuxolimab. The receptors shown here come from an adult with an advanced solid tumor such as melanoma, head and neck, liver or kidney cancer.

The chain uses TRBV4-1 and TRBJ1-1, with 7 positions matching TRBD1. The CDR3 runs to 13 residues. Germline-derived CDR1 and CDR2 are MGHRA and YSYEKL. The V gene end was trimmed by 2 bases and the J gene end by 7 bases; junction bases not matched to a gene: 4. The CDR3 region has the DNA TGCGCCAGCAGCCAAACAGGGGACTATGAAGCTTTCTTT. Its protein product is CASSQTGDYEAFF.

This clone was seen just once. The chain recombines TRBV5-1 with TRBJ2-5; a possible D gene is TRBD1 (6 bases). V was cut by 0 bases and J by 2 bases, with 8 bases left in between. Germline V gene data show CDR1 as SGHRS and CDR2 as YFSETQ. The CDR3 is 14 amino acids. The chain's CDR3 is CASSLGTAQETQYF. The DNA of the CDR3 is TGCGCCAGCAGCTTGGGGACAGCTCAAGAGACCCAGTACTTC.

The chain joins TRBV25-1 to TRBJ2-2; maybe TRBD2 (6 bases). The ends were cut back, 11 bases at V and 0 bases at J, with 10 bases in the middle. Germline V gives CDR1 MGHDK, CDR2 SYGVNS. The CDR3 has 13 residues. CDR3 coding DNA: TGTGCCGCGGGGACCGCGAACACCGGGGAGCTGTTTTTT. It yields the protein CAAGTANTGELFF.